This is a list of T cell receptor beta chains from one sample in a study of blood T cell repertoires in COVID-19. Here immunoSEQ multiplex PCR was the method, and the copy in TCRdb shows in-frame clones only, minus some. The table shows 300,000 to 450,000 clones, with around 85% occurring only once. Material: peripheral blood. The receptors originated from a woman between 18 and 29 years old with acute or convalescent COVID-19. Both conserved end residues are part of each CDR3. Each record gives: D gene, J gene, V gene, clone size, CDR3 DNA, CDR3 protein. D genes are given only for firm matches. The size of a clone is reported for some rows only, either as once, few or many, or as a class for expanded clones.

d_gene: TRBD1; j_gene: TRBJ2-7; v_gene: TRBV27; abundance: .; CDR3nt: TGTGCCAGCAGGAATGGACAGGCCTACTACGAGCAGTACTTC; CDR3aa: CASRNGQAYYEQYF
d_gene: .; j_gene: TRBJ1-2; v_gene: TRBV9; abundance: .; CDR3nt: TGTGCCAGCAGCGTAGACCCCGAGTGGGGGCGTGATAACTATGGCTACACCTTC; CDR3aa: CASSVDPEWGRDNYGYTF
d_gene: TRBD1; j_gene: TRBJ1-1; v_gene: TRBV2; abundance: .; CDR3nt: TGTGCCAGCAGCGATGTCCTGGGACAGATAAACACTGAAGCTTTCTTT; CDR3aa: CASSDVLGQINTEAFF
d_gene: .; j_gene: TRBJ1-5; v_gene: TRBV24-1; abundance: once; CDR3nt: TGTGCCACCAGTGATCCCTCGGTGAGGGGGGGACAGCCCCAGCATTTT; CDR3aa: CATSDPSVRGGQPQHF
d_gene: TRBD2; j_gene: TRBJ2-2; v_gene: TRBV7-9; abundance: few; CDR3nt: TGTGCCAGCAGCTTAGGACTAGCGGGAACCGGGGAGCTGTTTTTT; CDR3aa: CASSLGLAGTGELFF
d_gene: .; j_gene: TRBJ2-7; v_gene: TRBV27; abundance: .; CDR3nt: TGTGCCAGCAGTTGGGGACAAGATAGCTCCGAGCAGTACTTC; CDR3aa: CASSWGQDSSEQYF
d_gene: .; j_gene: TRBJ2-1; v_gene: TRBV5-1; abundance: .; CDR3nt: TGCGCCAGCAGCTTTTGGCGTTCCGGGACTTATTACAATGAGCAGTTCTTC; CDR3aa: CASSFWRSGTYYNEQFF
d_gene: .; j_gene: TRBJ2-5; v_gene: TRBV13; abundance: .; CDR3nt: TGTGCCAGCAGCCGGACGGGGAAAGAGACCCAGTACTTC; CDR3aa: CASSRTGKETQYF
d_gene: TRBD1; j_gene: TRBJ1-5; v_gene: TRBV19; abundance: .; CDR3nt: TGTGCCAGTAGTAACCGACAGGGCCTCAATCAGCCCCAGCATTTT; CDR3aa: CASSNRQGLNQPQHF
d_gene: .; j_gene: TRBJ1-2; v_gene: TRBV9; abundance: .; CDR3nt: TGTGCCAGCAGCGCCAGGGATAGCTATGGCTACACCTTC; CDR3aa: CASSARDSYGYTF
d_gene: TRBD2; j_gene: TRBJ2-7; v_gene: TRBV6-1; abundance: .; CDR3nt: TGTGCCAGCAGTGATGAGGGACTAAAAGAGTACGAGCAGTACTTC; CDR3aa: CASSDEGLKEYEQYF
d_gene: .; j_gene: TRBJ1-5; v_gene: TRBV3-1/TRBV3-2; abundance: .; CDR3nt: TGTGCCAGCAGCCAAGGACACAGCGGAAATCAGCCCCAGCATTTT; CDR3aa: CASSQGHSGNQPQHF
d_gene: TRBD1; j_gene: TRBJ2-7; v_gene: TRBV29-1; abundance: .; CDR3nt: TGCAGCGTTGCCGGGACAGGGGACTCCTACGAGCAGTACTTC; CDR3aa: CSVAGTGDSYEQYF
d_gene: .; j_gene: TRBJ2-2; v_gene: TRBV6-5; abundance: .; CDR3nt: TGTGCCAGCGGTTCTAGCATCACCGGGGAGCTGTTTTTT; CDR3aa: CASGSSITGELFF
d_gene: TRBD1; j_gene: TRBJ2-7; v_gene: TRBV30; abundance: .; CDR3nt: TGTGCCTGGAGTGTAAGGCCAGGGGGCCGCTACGAGCAGTACTTC; CDR3aa: CAWSVRPGGRYEQYF
d_gene: .; j_gene: TRBJ1-3; v_gene: TRBV5-1; abundance: .; CDR3nt: TGCGCCAGCAGCTTGGGTCGGGATGGAAACACCATATATTTT; CDR3aa: CASSLGRDGNTIYF
d_gene: .; j_gene: TRBJ1-2; v_gene: TRBV12-5; abundance: .; CDR3nt: TGTGCTAGTGGTTTAGGAGACTATGGCTACACCTTC; CDR3aa: CASGLGDYGYTF
d_gene: TRBD2; j_gene: TRBJ2-7; v_gene: TRBV28; abundance: many; CDR3nt: TGTGCCAGCACTCAAAACGGGGCGGGAGGCCTCTACGAGCAGTACTTC; CDR3aa: CASTQNGAGGLYEQYF
d_gene: .; j_gene: TRBJ1-5; v_gene: TRBV14; abundance: .; CDR3nt: TGTGCCAGCAGCCAAGGGGGGGGGCTCGGTCAGCCCCAGCATTTT; CDR3aa: CASSQGGGLGQPQHF
d_gene: .; j_gene: TRBJ2-7; v_gene: TRBV7-8; abundance: .; CDR3nt: TGTGCCAGCAGCTTACGCAGCCAGGGAAGGGACGAGCAGTACTTC; CDR3aa: CASSLRSQGRDEQYF
d_gene: TRBD1; j_gene: TRBJ2-1; v_gene: TRBV7-3; abundance: .; CDR3nt: TGTGCCAGCAGCCCCCGACAGGGTTTGTGGAATGAGCAGTTCTTC; CDR3aa: CASSPRQGLWNEQFF
d_gene: .; j_gene: TRBJ1-1; v_gene: TRBV11-2; abundance: once; CDR3nt: TGTGCCAGCAGCTTAAGCGGAGGCGGGACTATGAACACTGAAGCTTTCTTT; CDR3aa: CASSLSGGGTMNTEAFF
d_gene: .; j_gene: TRBJ2-2; v_gene: TRBV5-1; abundance: .; CDR3nt: TGCGCCAGCAGCTTGGAAATTAGCGAGCACACCGGGGAGCTGTTTTTT; CDR3aa: CASSLEISEHTGELFF
d_gene: TRBD1; j_gene: TRBJ2-4; v_gene: TRBV9; abundance: .; CDR3nt: TGTGCCAGCAGCCCTTCCGGGGACAGAGCCAAAAACATTCAGTACTTC; CDR3aa: CASSPSGDRAKNIQYF
d_gene: .; j_gene: TRBJ1-4; v_gene: TRBV10-1; abundance: few; CDR3nt: TGCGCCAGCCTTGAAAAACTGTTTTTT; CDR3aa: CASLEKLFF
d_gene: TRBD1; j_gene: TRBJ2-2; v_gene: TRBV5-5; abundance: .; CDR3nt: TGTGCCAGCAGCGCCACAGGGGTGTACGCCGGGGAGCTGTTTTTT; CDR3aa: CASSATGVYAGELFF
d_gene: .; j_gene: TRBJ1-2; v_gene: TRBV2; abundance: few; CDR3nt: TGTGCCAGCACATCAGGCAGGGGCTATGGCTACACCTTC; CDR3aa: CASTSGRGYGYTF
d_gene: TRBD2; j_gene: TRBJ2-3; v_gene: TRBV9; abundance: few; CDR3nt: TGTGCCAGCAGCGTAGGCGCTAGCGGGAGGGCCGGGGCCCCAGATACGCAGTATTTT; CDR3aa: CASSVGASGRAGAPDTQYF
d_gene: .; j_gene: TRBJ2-1; v_gene: TRBV7-6; abundance: .; CDR3nt: TGTGCCAGCAGCTTATCGGGAAATGAGCAGTTCTTC; CDR3aa: CASSLSGNEQFF
d_gene: TRBD1; j_gene: TRBJ1-6; v_gene: TRBV6-5; abundance: .; CDR3nt: TGTGCCAGCAGTTCGGGACAGGGTAATTCACCCCTCCACTTT; CDR3aa: CASSSGQGNSPLHF
d_gene: TRBD2; j_gene: TRBJ2-1; v_gene: TRBV6-4; abundance: .; CDR3nt: TGTGCCAGCAGTTTTAGCGGGGGCCCCAGCAATGAGCAGTTCTTC; CDR3aa: CASSFSGGPSNEQFF
d_gene: TRBD1; j_gene: TRBJ2-7; v_gene: TRBV7-9; abundance: many; CDR3nt: TGTGCCAGCAGCTCCCCGGGACAGGGAGGGCGCGAGCAGTACTTC; CDR3aa: CASSSPGQGGREQYF
d_gene: .; j_gene: TRBJ1-6; v_gene: TRBV6-5; abundance: .; CDR3nt: TGTGCCAGCAGGGACGGAGGGGCTTATTCACCCCTCCACTTT; CDR3aa: CASRDGGAYSPLHF
d_gene: .; j_gene: TRBJ1-4; v_gene: TRBV7-6; abundance: .; CDR3nt: TGTGCCAGCAGCTTAGTTCCAGCGGGAGGTGAAAAACTGTTTTTT; CDR3aa: CASSLVPAGGEKLFF
d_gene: TRBD1; j_gene: TRBJ1-1; v_gene: TRBV27; abundance: .; CDR3nt: TGTGCCAGCAGTTTACGGACAGGGAGGGACACTGAAGCTTTCTTT; CDR3aa: CASSLRTGRDTEAFF
d_gene: .; j_gene: TRBJ2-2; v_gene: TRBV2; abundance: .; CDR3nt: TGTGCCAGCAAGCGGCCGTTCGACAGGCTGGGGGGGGAGCTGTTTTTT; CDR3aa: CASKRPFDRLGGELFF
d_gene: .; j_gene: TRBJ2-7; v_gene: TRBV6-5; abundance: .; CDR3nt: TGTGCCAGCAGTTACTCGGGCAGTAGCTCCTACGAGCAGTACTTC; CDR3aa: CASSYSGSSSYEQYF
d_gene: TRBD2; j_gene: TRBJ2-2; v_gene: TRBV5-1; abundance: .; CDR3nt: TGCGCCAGCAGCTCTGGACTAGCGGAGAACACCGGGGAGCTGTTTTTT; CDR3aa: CASSSGLAENTGELFF
d_gene: .; j_gene: TRBJ1-4; v_gene: TRBV28; abundance: once; CDR3nt: TGTGCTACGGGGGAGACAGCAACTAATGAAAAACTGTTTTTT; CDR3aa: CATGETATNEKLFF
d_gene: .; j_gene: TRBJ1-6; v_gene: TRBV6-5; abundance: .; CDR3nt: TGTGCCAGCAGTTCTCGGGGAGTGAATTCACCCCTCCACTTT; CDR3aa: CASSSRGVNSPLHF
d_gene: TRBD1; j_gene: TRBJ2-5; v_gene: TRBV28; abundance: .; CDR3nt: TGTGCCAGCAGTTTATCGACAGGGGGAGAGACCCACCAAGAGACCCAGTACTTC; CDR3aa: CASSLSTGGETHQETQYF
d_gene: TRBD2; j_gene: TRBJ2-1; v_gene: TRBV5-1; abundance: .; CDR3nt: TGCGCCAGCAGCCGGGGGACTAGCGACTTTTGGGGTGAGCAGTTCTTC; CDR3aa: CASSRGTSDFWGEQFF
d_gene: TRBD2; j_gene: TRBJ2-7; v_gene: TRBV30; abundance: .; CDR3nt: TGTGCCTGGAGTTGGGGGGGAGCCTACGAGCAGTACTTC; CDR3aa: CAWSWGGAYEQYF
d_gene: .; j_gene: TRBJ2-7; v_gene: TRBV18; abundance: .; CDR3nt: TGTGCCAGCTCACCTGGTACGGGTCTCGGCGGCGAGCAGTACTTC; CDR3aa: CASSPGTGLGGEQYF
d_gene: TRBD2; j_gene: TRBJ2-7; v_gene: TRBV5-4; abundance: .; CDR3nt: TGTGCCAGCAGCTCGCCTAGCGGCTCCCCTGGGGGCTCCTACGAGCAGTACTTC; CDR3aa: CASSSPSGSPGGSYEQYF
d_gene: .; j_gene: TRBJ2-3; v_gene: TRBV5-8; abundance: .; CDR3nt: TGTGCCAGCAGCGTCACCGGGTCCCGCACAGATACGCAGTATTTT; CDR3aa: CASSVTGSRTDTQYF
d_gene: .; j_gene: TRBJ1-1; v_gene: TRBV20-1; abundance: .; CDR3nt: TGCAGTGCTTTAGGGGAAACTGAAGCTTTCTTT; CDR3aa: CSALGETEAFF
d_gene: TRBD2; j_gene: TRBJ2-1; v_gene: TRBV9; abundance: once; CDR3nt: TGTGCCAGCTCGCGGGAGGACTACAATGAGCAGTTCTTC; CDR3aa: CASSREDYNEQFF
d_gene: TRBD1; j_gene: TRBJ1-2; v_gene: TRBV28; abundance: many; CDR3nt: TGTGCCAGCAGAAAGAGCGACAGGGGTAACTATGGCTACACCTTC; CDR3aa: CASRKSDRGNYGYTF
d_gene: .; j_gene: TRBJ2-1; v_gene: TRBV12-3/TRBV12-4; abundance: .; CDR3nt: TGTGCCAGCAGTCCCGGACAGCCGGAGTTCTTC; CDR3aa: CASSPGQPEFF
d_gene: TRBD2; j_gene: TRBJ2-1; v_gene: TRBV30; abundance: .; CDR3nt: TGTGCCTGGGATAGCGGGAACTCCTACAATGAGCAGTTCTTC; CDR3aa: CAWDSGNSYNEQFF
d_gene: TRBD1; j_gene: TRBJ1-2; v_gene: TRBV27; abundance: .; CDR3nt: TGTGCCAGCAGTTTTCGGGGGCATGAGGGACAGGGCTTAACTAACTATGGCTACACCTTC; CDR3aa: CASSFRGHEGQGLTNYGYTF
d_gene: .; j_gene: TRBJ1-3; v_gene: TRBV7-2; abundance: .; CDR3nt: TGTGCCAGCAGCTTAGTAGTGTTCCCCCCTGGAAACACCATATATTTT; CDR3aa: CASSLVVFPPGNTIYF
d_gene: .; j_gene: TRBJ1-1; v_gene: TRBV13; abundance: few; CDR3nt: TGTGCCAGCAGCTTAGGCTTCGCGTCGTTGAACACTGAAGCTTTCTTT; CDR3aa: CASSLGFASLNTEAFF
d_gene: .; j_gene: TRBJ1-1; v_gene: TRBV19; abundance: .; CDR3nt: TGTGCCAGCTTCAAGGGAGACGGGGTCCATTATACTGAAGCTTTCTTT; CDR3aa: CASFKGDGVHYTEAFF
d_gene: TRBD2; j_gene: TRBJ2-1; v_gene: TRBV9; abundance: .; CDR3nt: TGTGCCAGCAGCGCGGGTTTCTTGGATAGCGGGAGGGCTGAGCAGTTCTTC; CDR3aa: CASSAGFLDSGRAEQFF
d_gene: TRBD1; j_gene: TRBJ2-2; v_gene: TRBV7-8; abundance: .; CDR3nt: TGTGCCAGCAGCTTGACTGACAGGGATGCCGGGGAGCTGTTTTTT; CDR3aa: CASSLTDRDAGELFF
d_gene: TRBD2; j_gene: TRBJ2-7; v_gene: TRBV11-2; abundance: .; CDR3nt: TGTGCCAGCAGCCCGGCACTAGCGGCATCCTACGAGCAGTACTTC; CDR3aa: CASSPALAASYEQYF
d_gene: TRBD1; j_gene: TRBJ2-5; v_gene: TRBV5-1; abundance: .; CDR3nt: TGCGCCAGCAGCGGGGACAGGGGTGCAGAGACCCAGTACTTC; CDR3aa: CASSGDRGAETQYF
d_gene: .; j_gene: TRBJ2-7; v_gene: TRBV7-8; abundance: .; CDR3nt: TGTGCCAGCAGCTGGAGGGTCTACGAGCAGTACTTC; CDR3aa: CASSWRVYEQYF